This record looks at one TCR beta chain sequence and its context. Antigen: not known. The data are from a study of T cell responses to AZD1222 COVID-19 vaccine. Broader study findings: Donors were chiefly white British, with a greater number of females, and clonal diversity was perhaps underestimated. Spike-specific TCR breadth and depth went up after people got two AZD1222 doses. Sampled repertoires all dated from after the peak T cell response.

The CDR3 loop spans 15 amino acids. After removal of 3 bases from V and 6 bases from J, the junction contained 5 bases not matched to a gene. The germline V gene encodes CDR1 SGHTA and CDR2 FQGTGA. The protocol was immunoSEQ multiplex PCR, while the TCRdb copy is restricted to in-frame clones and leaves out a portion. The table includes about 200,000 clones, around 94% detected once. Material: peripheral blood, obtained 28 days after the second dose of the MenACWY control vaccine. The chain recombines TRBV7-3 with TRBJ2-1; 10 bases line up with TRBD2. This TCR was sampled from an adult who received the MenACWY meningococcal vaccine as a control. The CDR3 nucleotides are TGTGCCAGCAGCTTCCTAGCGGGAGACCTCAATGAGCAGTTCTTC. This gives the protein CASSFLAGDLNEQFF.